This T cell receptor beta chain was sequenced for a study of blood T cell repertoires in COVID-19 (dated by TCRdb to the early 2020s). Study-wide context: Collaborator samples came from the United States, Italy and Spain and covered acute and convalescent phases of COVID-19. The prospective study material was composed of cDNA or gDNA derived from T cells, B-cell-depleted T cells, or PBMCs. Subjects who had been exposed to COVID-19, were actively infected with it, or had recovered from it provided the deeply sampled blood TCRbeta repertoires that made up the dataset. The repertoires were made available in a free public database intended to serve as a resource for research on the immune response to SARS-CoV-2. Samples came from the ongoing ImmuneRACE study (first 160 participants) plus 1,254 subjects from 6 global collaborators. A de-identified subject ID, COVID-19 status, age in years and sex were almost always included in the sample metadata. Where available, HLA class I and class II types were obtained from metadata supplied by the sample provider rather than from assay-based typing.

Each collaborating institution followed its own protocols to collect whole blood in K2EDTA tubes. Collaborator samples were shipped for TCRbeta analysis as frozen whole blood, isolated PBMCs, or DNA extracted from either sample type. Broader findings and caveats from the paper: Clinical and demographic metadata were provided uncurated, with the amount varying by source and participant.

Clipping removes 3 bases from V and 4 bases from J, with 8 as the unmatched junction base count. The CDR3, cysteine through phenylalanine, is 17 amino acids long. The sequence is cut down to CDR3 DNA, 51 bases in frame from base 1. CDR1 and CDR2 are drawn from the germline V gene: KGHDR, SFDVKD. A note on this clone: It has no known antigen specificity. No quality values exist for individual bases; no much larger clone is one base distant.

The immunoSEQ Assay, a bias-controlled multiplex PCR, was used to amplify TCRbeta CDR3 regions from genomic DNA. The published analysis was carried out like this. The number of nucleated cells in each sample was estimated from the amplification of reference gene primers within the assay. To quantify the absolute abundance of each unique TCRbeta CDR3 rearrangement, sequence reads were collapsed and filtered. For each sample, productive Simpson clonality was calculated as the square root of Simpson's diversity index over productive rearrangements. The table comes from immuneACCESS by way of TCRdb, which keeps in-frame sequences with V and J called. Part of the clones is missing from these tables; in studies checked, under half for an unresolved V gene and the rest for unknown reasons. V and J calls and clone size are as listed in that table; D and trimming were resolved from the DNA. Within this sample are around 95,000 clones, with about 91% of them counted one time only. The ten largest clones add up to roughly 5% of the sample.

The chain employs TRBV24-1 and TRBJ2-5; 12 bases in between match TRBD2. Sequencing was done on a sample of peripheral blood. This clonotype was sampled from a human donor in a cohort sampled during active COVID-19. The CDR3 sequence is CATSDPAPGLAGETQYF. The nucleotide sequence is TGTGCCACCAGTGATCCGGCCCCGGGACTAGCGGGAGAGACCCAGTACTTC.